The following is a T cell receptor beta chain sequence with its context. The ends were cut back, 6 bases at V and 8 bases at J, with 17 bases in the middle. In germline, CDR1 is KGHSH, CDR2 LQKENI. The CDR3 totals 15 residues. These data come from a study of technical replicates of blood from a handful of donors. Some clones are missing from TCRdb's copy, which holds only in-frame ones; the method was immunoSEQ multiplex PCR. The sample consists of 70,000 to 85,000 clones, almost 98% of them appearing once. The specimen was T cells isolated from PBMCs. This TCR was sampled from a human donor in good health. J is TRBJ1-6 and V is TRBV18; D remains ambiguous. Here the CDR3 DNA reads TGTGCCAGCTCCCCAATAGTATCCGAAGATTCACCCCTCCACTTT. Protein product: CASSPIVSEDSPLHF.